This is a list of T cell receptor beta chains from one sample in a study of beta chain features in type 1 diabetes. Only in-frame clones appear in the TCRdb table, and some are missing; sequencing was by immunoSEQ multiplex PCR. The sample holds tens of thousands of clones, about 50% seen once. The sequenced sample was central memory CD4+ T cells from blood. The receptor source for this set is a young man with type 1 diabetes. CDR3s include the opening cysteine and the closing phenylalanine or tryptophan. D genes are given only for firm matches. Size values are once, few and many counts, or a class for expanded clones, and some rows have none.

v_gene	j_gene	d_gene	abundance	CDR3nt	CDR3aa
TRBV6-5	TRBJ2-7	TRBD1	.	TGTGCCAGCAGCCGTAGGACAGGGGGCGACGAGCAGTACTTC	CASSRRTGGDEQYF
TRBV2	TRBJ2-6	TRBD1	.	TGTGCCAGCCTGACTGGGACAGGCTCTGGGGCCAACGTCCTGACTTTC	CASLTGTGSGANVLTF
TRBV30	TRBJ1-5	TRBD1	few	TGTGCCTTACGACAGGGGAATAGCAATCAGCCCCAGCATTTT	CALRQGNSNQPQHF
TRBV6-6	TRBJ1-1	TRBD1	.	TGTGCCAGCAGCCAAGCGCAGGGGGCCGCTGAAGCTTTCTTT	CASSQAQGAAEAFF
TRBV5-1	TRBJ2-5	TRBD2	.	TGCGCCAGCAGCTTAACTAGCGGGAGGGCCCTCGGGGAGACCCAGTACTTC	CASSLTSGRALGETQYF
TRBV6-1	TRBJ2-5	.	.	TGTGCCAGCATGCCCCAACCGCTCGGAGAGACCCAGTACTTC	CASMPQPLGETQYF
TRBV2	TRBJ2-3	TRBD2	.	TGTGCCAGCAGTGAAGGGGGCGGGGGGGCCGTGGATACGCAGTATTTT	CASSEGGGGAVDTQYF
TRBV18	TRBJ1-1	TRBD1	few	TGTGCCAGCTCTCGGGGTTCAGGGGGCACTGAAGCTTTCTTT	CASSRGSGGTEAFF
TRBV5-1	TRBJ2-7	.	.	TGCGCCAGCAGTGCAGGCAACTACGAGCAGTACTTC	CASSAGNYEQYF
TRBV11-3	TRBJ1-3	.	.	TGTGCCAGCAGTTGGGCAAGTGGAAACACCATATATTTT	CASSWASGNTIYF
TRBV5-1	TRBJ2-1	TRBD2	.	TGCGCCAGCAGCCCGTCGCGGACTAGCGGGGGCCCGGGAGATGAGCAGTTCTTC	CASSPSRTSGGPGDEQFF
TRBV6-6	TRBJ1-5	.	.	TGTGCCAGCAGCAGGACGGAGGATCAGCCCCAGCATTTT	CASSRTEDQPQHF
TRBV11-2	TRBJ1-5	.	once	TGTGCCAGCAGCCCTTTAGGCGGGAGGGGCAATCAGCCCCAGCATTTT	CASSPLGGRGNQPQHF
TRBV5-1	TRBJ2-5	.	many	TGCGCCAGCAGCTTGGGGAGGTCCCGGGAGACCCAGTACTTC	CASSLGRSRETQYF
TRBV27	TRBJ1-5	.	.	TGTGCCAGCAGAGCTACAGGGTCTGGAGATCAGCCCCAGCATTTT	CASRATGSGDQPQHF
TRBV6-5	TRBJ1-1	.	.	TGTGCCAGCAGTTATCAGGGAAACACTGAAGCTTTCTTT	CASSYQGNTEAFF
TRBV7-6	TRBJ2-5	.	.	TGTGCCAGCAGCTTATTCTCTAGCCTCCAAGAGACCCAGTACTTC	CASSLFSSLQETQYF
TRBV30	TRBJ2-7	.	.	TGTGCCTGGAGGCCGCGGGGAATACCCTACGAGCAGTACTTC	CAWRPRGIPYEQYF
TRBV7-2	TRBJ2-3	.	.	TGTGCCAGCAGCCAAAGCGGGCCGGATACGCAGTATTTT	CASSQSGPDTQYF
TRBV25-1	TRBJ1-1	.	.	TGTGCCAGCACTCAAGGGCAGGGGAACACTGAAGCTTTCTTT	CASTQGQGNTEAFF
TRBV5-4	TRBJ2-1	TRBD2	.	TGTGCCAGCAGCTTGCGGACTAGCGGGAGTCGGGATGAGCAGTTCTTC	CASSLRTSGSRDEQFF
TRBV5-1	TRBJ2-5	.	few	TGCGCCAGCAGCTTGGCCTTTACCGGAGGGGTCCAAGAGACCCAGTACTTC	CASSLAFTGGVQETQYF
TRBV6-1	TRBJ2-3	TRBD2	few	TGTGCCAGCAGTGATGGGGCGGGGGAAGATACGCAGTATTTT	CASSDGAGEDTQYF
TRBV5-5	TRBJ1-2	.	.	TGTGCCAGCAGCCCGGGACACCCTGGCTACACCTTC	CASSPGHPGYTF
TRBV11-2	TRBJ2-5	.	few	TGTGCCAGCAGCCCCCGAAAGGGGGGGCAAGAGACCCAGTACTTC	CASSPRKGGQETQYF
TRBV5-4	TRBJ1-1	.	.	TGTGCCAGCAGCTTTCAAAGAGACACTGAAGCTTTCTTT	CASSFQRDTEAFF
TRBV14	TRBJ2-3	.	few	TGTGCCAGCAGCCAAGATCTAGGCGTAGATACGCAGTATTTT	CASSQDLGVDTQYF
TRBV7-2	TRBJ2-1	TRBD2	few	TGTGCCAGCAGCTCGGGACTAGCGGGCGACAATGAGCAGTTCTTC	CASSSGLAGDNEQFF
TRBV7-9	TRBJ2-3	TRBD1	.	TGTGCCAGCAGCTTTAGACAGGGGGCCGGCACAGATACGCAGTATTTT	CASSFRQGAGTDTQYF
TRBV14	TRBJ2-1	TRBD1	.	TGTGCCAGCAGCCGCAGGGGGCTCATCAATGAGCAGTTCTTC	CASSRRGLINEQFF
TRBV7-9	TRBJ2-7	TRBD2	.	TGTGCCAGCAGCCTAGGCGGGACTCGGGGAGGGGAGCAGTACTTC	CASSLGGTRGGEQYF
TRBV30	TRBJ2-2	.	.	TGTGCCTGGAGTGTAGAGGTCAGGCTGTTTTTT	CAWSVEVRLFF
TRBV4-2	TRBJ2-5	TRBD2	few	TGTGCCAGCGGGACTAGCGGCAAAGAGACCCAGTACTTC	CASGTSGKETQYF
TRBV10-2	TRBJ2-4	TRBD2	.	TGCGCCAGCAGTCTTGCGGGGGGAGGGCCTAACATTCAGTACTTC	CASSLAGGGPNIQYF
TRBV28	TRBJ2-7	TRBD1	once	TGTGCCAGCAGTAAAGGGGGCGCAGGGATCGAGCAGTACTTC	CASSKGGAGIEQYF
TRBV18	TRBJ2-3	TRBD2	.	TGTGCCAGCTCACCAGCGCCCAGCGGGAACACAGATACGCAGTATTTT	CASSPAPSGNTDTQYF
TRBV2	TRBJ2-2	TRBD2	.	TGTGCCAGCAGTCCCCGCGGGAGGCCCACCGGGGAGCTGTTTTTT	CASSPRGRPTGELFF
TRBV4-1	TRBJ1-5	.	.	TGCGCCAGCAGCCAAGATCAGGGAGGAATTCACAATCAGCCCCAGCATTTT	CASSQDQGGIHNQPQHF
TRBV7-9	TRBJ2-1	TRBD2	few	TGTGCCAGCAGCCCCGGGACTACCTACAATGAGCAGTTCTTC	CASSPGTTYNEQFF
TRBV25-1	TRBJ2-3	.	.	TGTGCCAGCAAAAGCCCCACAGATACGCAGTATTTT	CASKSPTDTQYF
TRBV9	TRBJ1-6	TRBD1	.	TGTGCCAGCAGCGCAGGGACAGGCCTTAATTCACCCCTCCACTTT	CASSAGTGLNSPLHF
TRBV19	TRBJ1-1	TRBD1	.	TGTGCCAGTAGTATTCCAGGGGGCACTGAAGCTTTCTTT	CASSIPGGTEAFF
TRBV6-1	TRBJ1-2	.	.	TGTGCCAGCAGTGCTGAGATTGCTAACTATGGCTACACCTTC	CASSAEIANYGYTF
TRBV15	TRBJ2-5	TRBD1	.	TGTGCCACCAGCCCGGACAGGGGGCATAGGGAGACCCAGTACTTC	CATSPDRGHRETQYF
TRBV5-1	TRBJ2-7	.	few	TGCGCCAGCAGCTTGTCTCCATCACAGGGTTCCTACGAGCAGTACTTC	CASSLSPSQGSYEQYF
TRBV5-1	TRBJ1-2	TRBD1	once	TGCGCCAGCAGCGCGGCAACAGGGGCCGGCTACACCTTC	CASSAATGAGYTF
TRBV28	TRBJ1-4	.	.	TGTGCCAGCAGTTTGGGGGCGGATGAAAAACTGTTTTTT	CASSLGADEKLFF
TRBV5-1	TRBJ2-5	TRBD2	.	TGCGCCAGCAGCTCAGAGCGGGGACAAGAGACCCAGTACTTC	CASSSERGQETQYF
TRBV7-6	TRBJ1-3	TRBD1	.	TGTGCCAGCAGCCCGACGCGGACAGGCGACTCTGGAAACACCATATATTTT	CASSPTRTGDSGNTIYF
TRBV29-1	TRBJ2-3	TRBD2	few	TGCAGCGTTGATGGCGGGGGACCCACAGATACGCAGTATTTT	CSVDGGGPTDTQYF